This T cell receptor (beta chain) is from a study of blood T cell repertoires in COVID-19. V lost 3 bases, J lost 6 bases, and 10 bases stayed unmatched. The germline V gene encodes CDR1 SEHNR and CDR2 FQNEAQ (reference sequence). CDR3 length: 17 residues. Original processing methods: Reference gene primer amplification gave estimated nucleated cell counts. Method: immunoSEQ multiplex PCR; TCRdb's copy keeps in-frame clones and lacks some. V, J and clone size derive from that table, while D and trimming were established from the DNA sequence. Here the sample spans about 200,000 clones, about 85% being singletons.

Sequenced input: peripheral blood. The chain uses TRBV7-9 and TRBJ2-3; 12 bases are a match to TRBD2. The TCR sequence derives from a woman older than 75 with acute or convalescent COVID-19. CDR3 nucleotides: TGTGCCAGCAGCTTTGGGACGACGACTAGCGGGAGTGATACGCAGTATTTT. It codes for CASSFGTTTSGSDTQYF. The complete variable domain, with remaining parts taken from reference TRBV7-9 and TRBJ2-3, reads DTGVSQNPRHKITKRGQNVTFRCDPISEHNRLYWYRQTLGQGPEFLTYFQNEAQLEKSRLLSDRFSAERPKGSFSTLEIQRTEQGDSAMYLCASSFGTTTSGSDTQYFGPGTRLTVL.